These T cell receptor beta chains were read from a single sample in a study of beta chain features in type 1 diabetes. The protocol was immunoSEQ multiplex PCR, while the TCRdb copy is restricted to in-frame clones and leaves out a portion. The table includes 350,000 to 450,000 clones, approximately 16% detected once. The sequencing sample was made of naive CD4+ T cells from blood. Receptors originate from a woman between 18 and 30 years old in good health. CDR3s include the opening cysteine and the closing phenylalanine or tryptophan. The D gene is left open where the match is weak. The size entry is marked missing in some rows and otherwise reads once, few, many or a size class.

TRBJ2-1,TRBV2,NA,NA,CASSSPQRQLYNEQFF,TGTGCCAGCAGCTCCCCCCAGCGGCAACTCTACAATGAGCAGTTCTTC
TRBJ2-5,TRBV5-4,TRBD2,few,CASSLTLSGSLQETQYF,TGTGCCAGCAGCTTAACGCTTAGCGGGAGTCTCCAAGAGACCCAGTACTTC
TRBJ1-5,TRBV19,NA,few,CASSVQGRSNQPQHF,TGTGCCAGTAGTGTGCAGGGTCGTAGCAATCAGCCCCAGCATTTT
TRBJ1-4,TRBV7-2,NA,few,CASSLVGVLARDEKLFF,TGTGCCAGCAGCTTGGTAGGGGTCCTTGCTAGGGATGAAAAACTGTTTTTT
TRBJ2-5,TRBV7-2,NA,NA,CASSFSRTQYF,TGTGCCAGCAGCTTCTCCCGGACCCAGTACTTC
TRBJ1-2,TRBV6-5,TRBD1,few,CASSSSPGQGNYGYTF,TGTGCCAGCAGTTCCAGCCCGGGACAGGGGAACTATGGCTACACCTTC
TRBJ2-3,TRBV11-2,TRBD2,NA,CASSFTSGSNADTQYF,TGTGCCAGCAGCTTCACTAGCGGGAGTAACGCAGATACGCAGTATTTT
TRBJ1-2,TRBV18,TRBD1,few,CASSRGQGGNYGYTF,TGTGCCAGCTCTCGCGGACAGGGGGGTAACTATGGCTACACCTTC
TRBJ2-2,TRBV20-1,NA,few,CSARSTGELFF,TGCAGTGCACGGAGCACCGGGGAGCTGTTTTTT
TRBJ2-5,TRBV30,NA,NA,CAWSNREGGTQYF,TGTGCCTGGAGTAACCGGGAAGGTGGGACCCAGTACTTC
TRBJ2-4,TRBV28,NA,NA,CASSLGGPQYF,TGTGCCAGCAGTTTAGGAGGGCCTCAGTACTTC
TRBJ1-2,TRBV4-3,NA,few,CASSLGTSNYGYTF,TGCGCCAGCAGCCTAGGGACATCGAACTATGGCTACACCTTC
TRBJ2-3,TRBV7-9,TRBD1,NA,CASSSTGKVADTQYF,TGTGCCAGCAGCTCGACAGGGAAGGTGGCAGATACGCAGTATTTT
TRBJ2-1,TRBV5-4,NA,NA,CASSSPQILNEQFF,TGTGCCAGCAGCTCCCCACAAATTCTCAATGAGCAGTTCTTC
TRBJ1-5,TRBV28,NA,few,CASSNRVQPQHF,TGTGCCAGCAGTAACAGGGTTCAGCCCCAGCATTTT
TRBJ2-7,TRBV11-2,TRBD2,few,CASSSAGTSGGHTYEQYF,TGTGCCAGCAGCTCTGCCGGGACTAGCGGGGGGCACACCTACGAGCAGTACTTC
TRBJ2-7,TRBV29-1,NA,NA,CSVVPGDFSYEQYF,TGCAGCGTTGTTCCGGGGGACTTCTCCTACGAGCAGTACTTC
TRBJ2-1,TRBV20-1,NA,NA,CSGRTKREQFF,TGCAGTGGGAGGACGAAGCGAGAGCAGTTCTTC
TRBJ2-3,TRBV5-4,TRBD2,NA,CASSARLAASTDTQYF,TGTGCCAGCAGCGCAAGACTAGCGGCTAGCACAGATACGCAGTATTTT
TRBJ2-1,TRBV7-9,TRBD2,few,CASSSRTSPLRFF,TGTGCCAGCAGCTCAAGGACTAGCCCTTTGCGGTTCTTC
TRBJ2-7,TRBV9,TRBD1,few,CASSVGPPDRAYEQYF,TGTGCCAGCAGCGTAGGCCCACCCGACAGGGCCTACGAGCAGTACTTC
TRBJ2-7,TRBV9,NA,few,CASSVDLGHEQYF,TGTGCCAGCAGCGTAGATCTGGGGCACGAGCAGTACTTC
TRBJ2-7,TRBV28,TRBD1,few,CASSSAGTGYNYEQYF,TGTGCCAGCAGTTCGGCCGGGACAGGGTACAACTACGAGCAGTACTTC
TRBJ2-5,TRBV6-5,TRBD1,few,CASSEDRVGETQYF,TGTGCCAGCAGTGAAGACAGGGTTGGAGAGACCCAGTACTTC
TRBJ2-7,TRBV4-1,NA,few,CASSQLSSEVGSYEQYF,TGCGCCAGCAGCCAACTATCGTCTGAGGTAGGCTCCTACGAGCAGTACTTC
TRBJ2-7,TRBV7-6,TRBD2,few,CASSLGVSGTHEQYF,TGTGCCAGCAGCTTAGGGGTTAGCGGGACTCACGAGCAGTACTTC
TRBJ2-1,TRBV5-1,TRBD2,few,CASSATSGSVGEQFF,TGCGCCAGCAGCGCGACTAGCGGGAGCGTAGGTGAGCAGTTCTTC
TRBJ1-5,TRBV7-8,NA,NA,CASSLARGWGTSVNQPQHF,TGTGCCAGCAGCTTAGCGCGGGGATGGGGGACGTCCGTCAATCAGCCCCAGCATTTT
TRBJ1-1,TRBV28,NA,few,CASSPPPAGPNTEAFF,TGTGCCAGCAGTCCCCCCCCGGCGGGGCCGAACACTGAAGCTTTCTTT
TRBJ2-3,TRBV7-9,NA,few,CASSSTGDTQYF,TGTGCCAGCAGCTCCACCGGAGATACGCAGTATTTT
TRBJ2-7,TRBV28,NA,NA,CASSLHGLTETYEQYF,TGTGCCAGCAGTTTACACGGCCTGACAGAAACCTACGAGCAGTACTTC
TRBJ2-7,TRBV6-6,NA,once,CASRTGGRGNEQYF,TGTGCCAGCAGAACGGGTGGCCGCGGGAACGAGCAGTACTTC
TRBJ2-3,TRBV7-3,TRBD2,NA,CASSPQTSGPPGDTQYF,TGTGCCAGCAGCCCACAGACTAGCGGACCTCCGGGAGATACGCAGTATTTT
TRBJ2-3,TRBV7-2,TRBD2,NA,CASSLGVAGSDTQYF,TGTGCCAGCAGCTTAGGGGTAGCGGGATCAGATACGCAGTATTTT
TRBJ2-3,TRBV4-1,TRBD2,NA,CASSQEGLAGNRHTDTQYF,TGCGCCAGCAGCCAAGAGGGACTAGCGGGTAACCGTCACACAGATACGCAGTATTTT